Following are 18 T cell receptor beta chains from one sample sequenced in a study of blood T cell repertoires in COVID-19 (dated by TCRdb to the early 2020s). Libraries came from the immunoSEQ multiplex PCR assay. TCRdb limited this immuneACCESS table to in-frame rearrangements with V and J called. A share of clones is missing; checked studies link under half to unresolved V genes, and the rest is unexplained. The sample includes around 100,000 clones, with roughly 89% observed a single time. 17% of the sample rests with the top ten. Sequenced: peripheral blood. The receptors derive from a woman of 80 years or more in a cohort sampled during active COVID-19.

This chain links TRBV29-1 with TRBJ2-7; TRBD2 aligns across 12 bases. The CDR3 totals 14 residues. V was pared by 1 base and J by 4 bases, with 2 bases of the junction left unmatched. Per the germline V gene, CDR1 is SQVTM and CDR2 is ANQGSEA. CDR3 DNA sequence: TGCAGCGTTGAAGGGACTAGCGGGAAGTACGAGCAGTACTTC. This encodes CSVEGTSGKYEQYF.

This chain uses TRBV5-1 with TRBJ1-6, with D possibly being TRBD1 (6 bases). With 6 bases removed from V and 6 bases from J, the gap between germline ends came to 10 bases. Germline loops: CDR1 SGHRS, CDR2 YFSETQ. This CDR3 contains 13 residues. This CDR3 reads CASTDSLNSPLHF. The CDR3 DNA follows: TGCGCCAGCACGGACAGTCTTAATTCACCCCTCCACTTT.

The V call is TRBV5-8, the J call TRBJ2-7, with a tentative D call TRBD2 (6 bases). This CDR3 spans 14 amino acids. Germline-derived CDR1 and CDR2 are SGHTS and YDEGEE. Deletions cut 0 bases from V and 4 bases from J, with 11 bases between. CDR3 nucleotide sequence: TGTGCCAGCAGCTTGGGTTTCGGGGGTTACGAGCAGTACTTC. The encoded protein is CASSLGFGGYEQYF.

The chain carries TRBV5-4 and TRBJ2-3; 7 bases align to TRBD2. This CDR3 is built from 15 residues. Per germline, CDR1 SGHNT and CDR2 YYREEE (reference sequence). J gave up 2 bases and V 7 bases, and 10 bases lay outside the gene matches. The CDR3 sequence is CASGNGGGFTDTQYF. The CDR3, as DNA: TGTGCCAGCGGGAATGGGGGGGGATTCACAGATACGCAGTATTTT.

The chain links TRBV6-5 to TRBJ2-5; TRBD1 aligns across 9 bases. Germline lookup yields CDR1 MNHEY and CDR2 SVGAGI. The CDR3 totals 16 residues. With V trimmed by 2 bases and J by 5 bases, 9 bases remained unmatched. In nucleotides, the CDR3 is TGTGCCAGCAGTTACAGGACAGGGGAGGTAGTCGAGACCCAGTACTTC. It specifies CASSYRTGEVVETQYF.

The J gene is TRBJ1-4, the V gene TRBV4-1; a possible D gene is TRBD1 (5 bases). This CDR3 region has 15 residues. V lost 4 bases to trimming and J lost 0 bases, with 9 bases between them. Germline V gene sequence: CDR1 MGHRA, CDR2 YSYEKL. The CDR3: CASSRTGATNEKLFF. The DNA of the CDR3 is TGCGCCAGCAGCCGCACAGGAGCAACTAATGAAAAACTGTTTTTT.

The CDR3 DNA follows: TGTGCCATCAGTGAGGGGGGCGGTGACAACTATGGCTACACCTTC. Its protein is CAISEGGGDNYGYTF. The chain joins TRBV10-3 to TRBJ1-2, with D perhaps matching TRBD1 (6 bases). Between the trimmed V and J ends, which lost 2 bases and 2 bases, there was a span of 12 bases. The germline gives CDR1 ENHRY, CDR2 SYGVKD. The CDR3 is made up of 15 amino acids.

This clone was counted once. The V and J genes are TRBV19 and TRBJ2-3; the D gene is possibly TRBD2 (6 bases). Germline V gene data show CDR1 as LNHDA and CDR2 as SQIVND (reference sequence). V was shortened by 4 bases and J by 4 bases, with 12 bases between the two germline ends. The CDR3 spans 14 residues. The CDR3 nucleotides are TGTGCCAGTAGTACCTCTAGCGTTTCAGATACGCAGTATTTT. Translation gives CASSTSSVSDTQYF. Full variable domain (rest looked up from reference TRBV19 and TRBJ2-3): DGGITQSPKYLFRKEGQNVTLSCEQNLNHDAMYWYRQDPGQGLRLIYYSQIVNDFQKGDIAEGYSVSREKKESFPLTVTSAQKNPTAFYLCASSTSSVSDTQYFGPGTRLTVL.

V is TRBV30 and J is TRBJ2-7; 8 nucleotides align to TRBD1. Losses at the gene ends were 0 bases for V and 2 bases for J; bases not matched to a gene: 0. Germline V CDR1 and CDR2: GTSNPN, SVGIG (reference sequence). The CDR3 covers 13 residues. CDR3 sequence reads: CAWSVQGAYEQYF. CDR3 DNA sequence: TGTGCCTGGAGTGTACAGGGGGCCTACGAGCAGTACTTC.

The chain recombines TRBV18 with TRBJ1-2; TRBD1 agrees at 9 bases. V dropped 4 bases and J dropped 7; count of bases not matched to a gene: 7. The germline V gene has CDR1 KGHSH and CDR2 LQKENI. The CDR3 contains 14 residues. CDR3 sequence: CASSRDRDIGGYTF. The CDR3 DNA sequence: TGTGCCAGCTCACGGGACAGGGATATTGGTGGCTACACCTTC.

J is TRBJ1-1 and V is TRBV6-5; D call uncertain. The CDR3 consists of 12 residues. Germline V gene data show CDR1 as MNHEY and CDR2 as SVGAGI. V was pared by 6 bases and J by 12 bases, with 17 bases between. The CDR3 DNA follows: TGTGCCAGCAGGATATATTTGAGGGAAACTTTCTTT. It specifies CASRIYLRETFF.

The rearrangement joins TRBV12-5 to TRBJ2-7; 10 bases align to TRBD1. The V gene's germline CDR1 is LGHNT and CDR2 FRNRAP. This CDR3 comprises 15 residues. The ends lost 4 bases at V and 7 bases at J; junction bases unmatched: 10. The CDR3 loop is CASGSGTGASREQYF. Written as DNA, the CDR3 is TGTGCTAGTGGTTCTGGGACAGGGGCTAGTAGGGAGCAGTACTTC. Using reference TRBV12-5 and TRBJ2-7 for the parts outside the CDR3, the full variable domain is DARVTQTPRHKVTEMGQEVTMRCQPILGHNTVFWYRQTMMQGLELLAYFRNRAPLDDSGMPKDRFSAEMPDATLATLKIQPSEPRDSAVYFCASGSGTGASREQYFGPGTRLTVT.

The chain recombines TRBV19 with TRBJ1-4; TRBD1 aligns across 7 bases. The trim removed 5 bases at V and 8 bases at J, leaving 5 bases unmatched. This CDR3 has 13 residues. In germline, CDR1 is LNHDA, CDR2 SQIVND (reference sequence). The CDR3 spells CASSPGQREKLFF. The CDR3 DNA reads as TGTGCCAGTAGTCCGGGACAGAGGGAAAAACTGTTTTTT.

The V call is TRBV3-1 (or the pseudogene TRBV3-2), the J call TRBJ1-5; 11 nucleotides agree with TRBD1. V gave up 4 bases and J gave up 6 bases; unmatched junction bases: 5. CDR3 length equals 15 residues. The germline V gene has CDR1 LGHDT and CDR2 YNNKEL (reference sequence). The CDR3 protein is CASSPSDRGPQPQHF. For the CDR3, the DNA is TGTGCCAGCAGCCCGTCGGACAGGGGGCCTCAGCCCCAGCATTTT.

This clone occurred once. The V gene is TRBV2, the J gene TRBJ2-1; 10 nucleotides line up with TRBD2. The CDR3 sequence is 16 residues long. V lost 10 bases, J lost 6 bases, and 15 bases stayed unmatched. Germline V gives CDR1 SNHLY, CDR2 FYNNEI. CDR3 bases: TGTGCCACCGGGACCGCTGCTAGCGGGAGTAGCAATGAGCAGTTCTTC. It translates to CATGTAASGSSNEQFF.

This clone was found a few times. The chain uses TRBV15 and TRBJ1-3; 7 positions match TRBD1. The CDR3 runs to 15 residues. Germline CDR1 is LNHNV and CDR2 is YYDKDF (reference sequence). The J segment lost 2 bases and the V segment lost 1 base, leaving 2 bases of the junction unmatched. CDR3 sequence reads: CATSRVGGAGNTIYF. CDR3 nucleotides: TGTGCCACCAGCAGAGTAGGGGGCGCTGGAAACACCATATATTTT.

This sequence joins TRBV5-4 and TRBJ2-3; D might be TRBD1 (6 bases). Trimming left V 4 bases short and J 1 base short, with 22 bases between. Germline V gene lookup returns CDR1 SGHNT and CDR2 YYREEE (reference sequence). The CDR3 contains 18 residues. The CDR3 is CASSARRGTGSGTDTQYF. The DNA for the CDR3 is TGTGCCAGCAGCGCGCGCAGAGGTACAGGGTCGGGCACAGATACGCAGTATTTT.

The J gene is TRBJ2-5, the V gene TRBV7-2, with 9 bases aligning to TRBD2. V was pared by 1 base and J by 6 bases, with 9 bases of the junction left unmatched. The CDR3 consists of 16 residues. Looked up from germline, CDR1 is SGHTA and CDR2 is FQGNSA. The CDR3 sequence is CASSLGTSAFGKTQYF. The CDR3 DNA reads TGTGCCAGCAGCTTAGGGACTAGCGCCTTCGGCAAGACCCAGTACTTC.